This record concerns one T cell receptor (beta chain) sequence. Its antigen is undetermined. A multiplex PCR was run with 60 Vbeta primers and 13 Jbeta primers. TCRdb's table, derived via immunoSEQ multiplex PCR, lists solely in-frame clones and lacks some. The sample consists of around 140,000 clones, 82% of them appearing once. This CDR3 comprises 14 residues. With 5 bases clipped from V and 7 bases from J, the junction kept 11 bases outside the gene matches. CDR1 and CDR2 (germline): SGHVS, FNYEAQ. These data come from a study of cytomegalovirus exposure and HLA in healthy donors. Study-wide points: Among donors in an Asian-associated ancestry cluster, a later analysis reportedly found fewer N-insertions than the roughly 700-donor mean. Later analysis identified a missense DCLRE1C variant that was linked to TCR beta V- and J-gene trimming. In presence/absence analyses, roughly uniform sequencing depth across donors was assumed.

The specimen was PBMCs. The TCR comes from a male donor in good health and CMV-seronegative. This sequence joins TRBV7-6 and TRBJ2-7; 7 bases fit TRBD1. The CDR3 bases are TGTGCCAGCAGCCCTGGACAGGTCCGAGGAGAGCAGTACTTC. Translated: CASSPGQVRGEQYF.